Below are 13 T cell receptor beta chains sequenced from a single sample in a study of radiotherapy plus CTLA-4 blockade in lung cancer. Measured with immunoSEQ multiplex PCR; TCRdb has only the in-frame clones, and not every one. The table records over 75,000 clones, around 86% of them present only once. The sequences come from peripheral blood, collected from a patient treated with radiotherapy plus ipilimumab. The origin of the receptors is a human donor with non-small cell lung cancer who had stable disease on radiotherapy plus ipilimumab.

V usage is TRBV25-1 and J usage is TRBJ1-1; D is ambiguous. Trimming took 8 bases from V and 11 from J, leaving 12 bases between them. Germline V gives CDR1 MGHDK, CDR2 SYGVNS. The CDR3 is 10 residues long. CDR3 residues: CASREDGAFF. CDR3 in DNA: TGTGCCAGCCGGGAAGACGGGGCTTTCTTT. The variable domain in full, completed from reference TRBV25-1 and TRBJ1-1, reads EADIYQTPRYLVIGTGKKITLECSQTMGHDKMYWYQQDPGMELHLIHYSYGVNSTEKGDLSSESTVSRIRTEHFPLTLESARPSHTSQYLCASREDGAFFGQGTRLTVV.

The chain carries TRBV6-1 and TRBJ2-1, with TRBD2 identical over 10 bases. The V gene end was trimmed by 6 bases and the J gene end by 9 bases; junction bases not matched to a gene: 11. From germline, CDR1 is MNHNS and CDR2 SASEGT. The CDR3 loop spans 15 amino acids. CDR3 bases: TGTGCCAGCAGGCAAAAGCGGGGGGGAGGGATTGAGCAGTTCTTC. Amino acid sequence: CASRQKRGGGIEQFF.

CDR3 in amino acids: CASSVDIGNTGELFF. Written as DNA, the CDR3 is TGTGCCAGCAGCGTAGATATAGGGAACACCGGGGAGCTGTTTTTT. The chain is built from TRBV9 and TRBJ2-2; D uncertain. CDR3 length: 15 amino acids. Between the trimmed V and J ends, which lost 0 bases and 1 base, there was a span of 7 bases. Germline-derived CDR1 and CDR2 are SGDLS and YYNGEE.

The rearrangement joins TRBV6-6 to TRBJ1-2; D is unresolved. The CDR3 is made up of 13 amino acids. Germline V gene data show CDR1 as MNHNY and CDR2 as SVGAGI (reference sequence). Trimming shortened V by 2 bases and J by 7 bases, and 11 bases separated the two germline ends. The CDR3 region has the DNA TGTGCCAGCAGTTACCCCTTTCCCGTTGGCTACACCTTC. This sequence encodes CASSYPFPVGYTF.

This chain links TRBV29-1 with TRBJ1-6; TRBD1 matches 7 bases. The CDR3 loop spans 14 amino acids. Germline-derived CDR1 and CDR2 are SQVTM and ANQGSEA. V lost 6 bases to trimming and J lost 4 bases; unmatched junction nucleotides: 6. CDR3 protein: CSVRDSRYNSPLHF. The CDR3 DNA sequence: TGCAGCGTGCGGGACAGTCGTTATAATTCACCCCTCCACTTT.

The rearrangement links TRBV7-2 to TRBJ2-7; the D is unclear. Germline lookup yields CDR1 SGHTA and CDR2 FQGNSA. The CDR3 is 13 amino acids. V was clipped by 3 bases and J by 6 bases, with 12 bases between them. DNA of the CDR3: TGTGCCAGCAGCTTTTCCGTAGAAACCGAGCAGTACTTC. Its protein is CASSFSVETEQYF.

The V and J genes are TRBV18 and TRBJ2-6; D is ambiguous. Looked up from germline, CDR1 is KGHSH and CDR2 is LQKENI. V was shortened by 1 base and J by 4 bases, with 14 bases between the two germline ends. The CDR3 extends over 17 amino acids. The CDR3 here is CASSPLPPVTGANVLTF. DNA for the CDR3: TGTGCCAGCTCACCACTGCCACCGGTCACCGGGGCCAACGTCCTGACTTTC.

This clone has more than one count but fewer than ten. The gene calls are TRBV28 and TRBJ2-7; tentatively, D is TRBD1 or TRBD2 (5 bases each). Trimming took off 3 bases at V and 3 bases at J, with 18 bases between the two ends. Germline lookup yields CDR1 MDHEN and CDR2 SYDVKM. The CDR3 extends over 16 amino acids. CDR3 sequence (DNA): TGTGCCAGCAGTTTCCCAAGGGGCGGGTTGAGCTACGAGCAGTACTTC. Protein sequence: CASSFPRGGLSYEQYF.

The rearrangement links TRBV10-2 to TRBJ1-1; TRBD1 might be the D (6 bases). Trimming removed 11 bases at V and 0 bases at J, with 10 bases between. This CDR3 has 12 residues. Germline V lookup: CDR1 WSHSY, CDR2 SAAADI. Here the CDR3 DNA reads TGCGCCTGCGGACAGATGAACACTGAAGCTTTCTTT. Translation: CACGQMNTEAFF.

The chain recombines TRBV2 with TRBJ1-5; no clear D. Germline assignment: CDR1 SNHLY and CDR2 FYNNEI. CDR3 length equals 13 residues. The V gene lost 0 bases and the J gene lost 3 bases, with 3 bases spanning the gap. The CDR3 region is CASSEAFNQPQHF. The DNA for the CDR3 is TGTGCCAGCAGTGAAGCTTTCAATCAGCCCCAGCATTTT.

This clone has a single count. The chain has TRBV4-2 and TRBJ1-2; D unclear. Germline CDR1 LGHNA, CDR2 YNFKEQ. The germline V and J ends were trimmed by 0 bases and 7 bases, with 9 bases remaining between them. This CDR3 has 13 amino acids. CDR3 in amino acids: CASSQDRGGGYTF. The CDR3 DNA reads as TGTGCCAGCAGCCAAGATAGAGGAGGTGGCTACACCTTC.

This clone was seen just once. The rearrangement uses TRBV7-6 and TRBJ1-5; no definite D call. V lost 5 bases, J lost 1 base, and 6 bases lay in between. This CDR3 has 13 amino acids. Germline loops: CDR1 SGHVS, CDR2 FNYEAQ. CDR3 DNA sequence: TGTGCCAGCAGCAGTGGGAGCAATCAGCCCCAGCATTTT. This translates into CASSSGSNQPQHF.

The table lists this clone with a count of one. V is TRBV29-1 and J is TRBJ1-2; tentative D call: TRBD1 (6 bases). Germline loops: CDR1 SQVTM, CDR2 ANQGSEA. The germline V and J ends were trimmed by 7 bases and 5 bases, with 20 bases remaining between them. The CDR3 is made up of 14 amino acids. The CDR3 coding sequence is TGCAGCGCTTCAGGCGGGACAAGCCTTTATGGCTACACCTTC. Residues: CSASGGTSLYGYTF.